This T cell receptor beta chain was retrieved from a study of T-cell reconstitution after alpha-beta-depleted transplantation in children. Germline V CDR1 and CDR2: MGHRA, YSYEKL. V was cut by 4 bases and J by 0 bases, with 24 bases left in between. There are 20 residues in the CDR3. Unique molecular identifiers were incorporated when the TCRbeta library was constructed. TCRdb passed the PCR reads through MiXCR, listing each CDR3 protein once. The repertoire holds roughly 500,000 distinct CDR3 sequences, with about 18% as singletons. This clonotype was observed a handful of times. This TCR came from a human donor who donated a stem cell graft to a child with acute lymphoblastic leukemia. Sequencing used PBMCs from the stem cell graft donor, obtained from the stem cell graft. The gene calls are TRBV4-1 and TRBJ2-2; D is undetermined. This chain's CDR3 is CASSLQPLIRMFANTGELFF. Here the CDR3 DNA reads TGCGCCAGCAGCCTTCAGCCCTTAATTAGGATGTTCGCGAACACCGGGGAGCTGTTTTTT.